The clone carrying this TCR beta chain has at least ten counts. Germline CDR1 SGHRS, CDR2 YFSETQ. This CDR3 is 12 amino acids long. The V and J ends lost 7 bases and 6 bases respectively, with 14 bases between them. This sample was taken from a study of T cells after yellow fever vaccination. TCRdb redid the calling of the 5' RACE reads with MiXCR, one entry per CDR3 protein. The data show some 300,000 distinct CDR3 sequences, with around 10% seen just once and approximately 3.3% held by the top ten. The sequences come from CD4+ T cells sorted from PBMCs, collected 5 days after the yellow fever booster vaccination. The receptor comes from a man aged 18 to 35 who received the YFV17D yellow fever vaccine. This chain uses TRBV5-1 with TRBJ2-7; D might be TRBD2 (5 bases). The CDR3 coding sequence is TGCGCCAGCCGGACCCAAAGCGGCGAGCAGTACTTC. This translates into CASRTQSGEQYF.